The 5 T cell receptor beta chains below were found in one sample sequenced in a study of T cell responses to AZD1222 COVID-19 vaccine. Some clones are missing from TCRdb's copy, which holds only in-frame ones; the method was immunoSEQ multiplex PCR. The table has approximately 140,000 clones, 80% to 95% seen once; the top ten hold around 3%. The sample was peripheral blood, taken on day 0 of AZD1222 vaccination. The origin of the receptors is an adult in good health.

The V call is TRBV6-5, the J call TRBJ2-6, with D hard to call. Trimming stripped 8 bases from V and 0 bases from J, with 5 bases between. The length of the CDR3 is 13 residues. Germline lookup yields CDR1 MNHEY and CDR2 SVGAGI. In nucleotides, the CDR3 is TGTGCCAGCCTAATCTCTGGGGCCAACGTCCTGACTTTC. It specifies CASLISGANVLTF.

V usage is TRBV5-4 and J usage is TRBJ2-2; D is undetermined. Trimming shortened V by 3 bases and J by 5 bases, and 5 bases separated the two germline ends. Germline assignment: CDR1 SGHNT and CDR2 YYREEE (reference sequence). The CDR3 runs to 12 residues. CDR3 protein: CASSSLTGELFF. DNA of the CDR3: TGTGCCAGCAGCTCCCTAACCGGGGAGCTGTTTTTT.

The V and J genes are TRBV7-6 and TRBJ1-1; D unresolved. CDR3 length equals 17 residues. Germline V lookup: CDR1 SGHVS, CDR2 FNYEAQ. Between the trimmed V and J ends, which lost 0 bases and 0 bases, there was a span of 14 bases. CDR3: CASSLASGIELNTEAFF. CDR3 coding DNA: TGTGCCAGCAGCTTAGCTAGCGGAATTGAATTGAACACTGAAGCTTTCTTT.

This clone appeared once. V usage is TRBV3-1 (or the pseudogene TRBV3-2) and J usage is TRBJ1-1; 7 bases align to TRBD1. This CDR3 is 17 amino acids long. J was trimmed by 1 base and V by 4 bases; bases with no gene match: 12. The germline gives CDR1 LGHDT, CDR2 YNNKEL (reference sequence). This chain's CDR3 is CASSPRQGALPNTEAFF. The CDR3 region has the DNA TGTGCCAGCAGCCCAAGACAGGGAGCTTTACCGAACACTGAAGCTTTCTTT.

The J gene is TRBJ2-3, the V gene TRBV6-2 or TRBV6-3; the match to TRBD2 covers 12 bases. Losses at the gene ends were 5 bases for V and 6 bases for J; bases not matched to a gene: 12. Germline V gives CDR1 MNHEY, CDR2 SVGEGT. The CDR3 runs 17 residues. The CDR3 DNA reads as TGTGCCAGCAGTGGAACTAGCGGGAGGCTGGGTTTTGATACGCAGTATTTT. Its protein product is CASSGTSGRLGFDTQYF.